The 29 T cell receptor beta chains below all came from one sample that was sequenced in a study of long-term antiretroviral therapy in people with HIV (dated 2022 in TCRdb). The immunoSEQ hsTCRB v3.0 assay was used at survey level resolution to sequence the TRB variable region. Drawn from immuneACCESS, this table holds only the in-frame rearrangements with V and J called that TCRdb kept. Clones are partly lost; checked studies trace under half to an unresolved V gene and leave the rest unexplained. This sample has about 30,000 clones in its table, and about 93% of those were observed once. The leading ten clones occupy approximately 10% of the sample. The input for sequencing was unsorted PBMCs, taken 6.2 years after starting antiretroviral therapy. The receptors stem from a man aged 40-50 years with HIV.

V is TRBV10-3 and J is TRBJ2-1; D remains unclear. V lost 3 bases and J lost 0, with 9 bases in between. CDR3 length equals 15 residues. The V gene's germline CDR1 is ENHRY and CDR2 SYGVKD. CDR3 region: CAISDAIRSYNEQFF. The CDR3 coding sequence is TGTGCCATCAGTGATGCCATCCGCTCCTACAATGAGCAGTTCTTC.

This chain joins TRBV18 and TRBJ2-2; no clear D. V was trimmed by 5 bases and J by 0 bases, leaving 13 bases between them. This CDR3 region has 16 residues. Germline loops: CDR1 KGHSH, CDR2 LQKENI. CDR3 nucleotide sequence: TGTGCCAGCTCATACTTGGGCGGAACGAACACCGGGGAGCTGTTTTTT. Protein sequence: CASSYLGGTNTGELFF. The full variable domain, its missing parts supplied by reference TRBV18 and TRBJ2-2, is NAGVMQNPRHLVRRRGQEARLRCSPMKGHSHVYWYRQLPEEGLKFMVYLQKENIIDESGMPKERFSAEFPKEGPSILRIQQVVRGDSAAYFCASSYLGGTNTGELFFGEGSRLTVL.

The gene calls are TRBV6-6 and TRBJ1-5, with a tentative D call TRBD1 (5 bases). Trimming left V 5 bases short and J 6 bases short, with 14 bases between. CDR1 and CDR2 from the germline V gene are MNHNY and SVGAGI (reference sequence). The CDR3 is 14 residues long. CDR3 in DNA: TGTGCCAGCAGTCGGGGGGTCGAGGTTCAGCCCCAGCATTTT. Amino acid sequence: CASSRGVEVQPQHF.

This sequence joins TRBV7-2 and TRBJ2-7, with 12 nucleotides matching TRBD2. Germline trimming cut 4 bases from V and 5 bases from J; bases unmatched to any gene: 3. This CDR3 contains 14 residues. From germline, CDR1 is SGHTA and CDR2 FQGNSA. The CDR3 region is CASSSTSGSHEQYF. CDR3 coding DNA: TGTGCCAGCAGCTCGACTAGCGGGAGCCACGAGCAGTACTTC.

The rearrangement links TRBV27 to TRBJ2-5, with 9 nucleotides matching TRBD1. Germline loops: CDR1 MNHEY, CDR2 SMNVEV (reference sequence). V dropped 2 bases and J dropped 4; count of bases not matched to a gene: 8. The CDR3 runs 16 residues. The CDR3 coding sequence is TGTGCCAGCAGTTTAGTGGGGACAGGGATTACAGAGACCCAGTACTTC. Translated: CASSLVGTGITETQYF.

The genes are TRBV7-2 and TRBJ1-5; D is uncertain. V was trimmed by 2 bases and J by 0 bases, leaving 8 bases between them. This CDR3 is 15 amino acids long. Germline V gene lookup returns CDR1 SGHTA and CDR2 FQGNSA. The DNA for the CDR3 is TGTGCCAGCAGCTTATTTCAGAATAGCAATCAGCCCCAGCATTTT. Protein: CASSLFQNSNQPQHF.

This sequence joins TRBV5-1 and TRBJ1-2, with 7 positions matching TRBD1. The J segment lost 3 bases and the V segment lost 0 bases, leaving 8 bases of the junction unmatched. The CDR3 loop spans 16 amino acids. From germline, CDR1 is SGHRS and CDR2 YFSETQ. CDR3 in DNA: TGCGCCAGCAGCTTGGGGTCCGGGACAGACTACTATGGCTACACCTTC. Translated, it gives CASSLGSGTDYYGYTF.

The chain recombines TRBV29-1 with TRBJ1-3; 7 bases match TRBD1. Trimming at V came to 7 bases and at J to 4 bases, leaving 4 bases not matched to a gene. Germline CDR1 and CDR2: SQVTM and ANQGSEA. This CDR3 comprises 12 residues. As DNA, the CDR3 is TGCAGCGCTACAGGGGAGGGAAACACCATATATTTT. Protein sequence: CSATGEGNTIYF.

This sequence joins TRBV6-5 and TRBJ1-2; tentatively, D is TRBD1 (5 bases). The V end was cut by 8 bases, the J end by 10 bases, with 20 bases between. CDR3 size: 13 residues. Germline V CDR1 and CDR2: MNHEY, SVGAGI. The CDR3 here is CASAQSGLLSYTF. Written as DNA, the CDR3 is TGTGCCAGCGCCCAATCAGGGCTTCTCTCCTACACCTTC.

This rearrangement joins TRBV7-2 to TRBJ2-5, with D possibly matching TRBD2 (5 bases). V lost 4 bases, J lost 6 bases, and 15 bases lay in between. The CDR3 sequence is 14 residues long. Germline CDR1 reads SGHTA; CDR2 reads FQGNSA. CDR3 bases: TGTGCCAGCAGCTACCGCTGGGAGCAGAAGACCCAGTACTTC. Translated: CASSYRWEQKTQYF.

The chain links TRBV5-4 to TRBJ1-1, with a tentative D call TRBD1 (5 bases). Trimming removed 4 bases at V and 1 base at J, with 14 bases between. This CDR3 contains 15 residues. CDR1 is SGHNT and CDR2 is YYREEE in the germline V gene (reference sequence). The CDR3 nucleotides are TGTGCCAGCAGCAAAGAGACCAGGGCGAACACTGAAGCTTTCTTT. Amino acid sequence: CASSKETRANTEAFF.

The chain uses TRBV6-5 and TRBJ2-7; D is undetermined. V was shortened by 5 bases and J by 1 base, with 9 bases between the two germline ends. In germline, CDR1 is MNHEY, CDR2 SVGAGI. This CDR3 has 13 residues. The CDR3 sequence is CASSLHISYEQYF. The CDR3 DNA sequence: TGTGCCAGCAGTCTACACATATCCTACGAGCAGTACTTC.

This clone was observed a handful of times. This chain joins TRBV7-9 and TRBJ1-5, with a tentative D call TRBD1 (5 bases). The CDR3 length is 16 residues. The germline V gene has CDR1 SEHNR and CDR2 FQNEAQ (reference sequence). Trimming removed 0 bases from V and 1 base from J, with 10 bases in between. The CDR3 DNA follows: TGTGCCAGCAGCTTAGCGGGGCCTGGGAGCAATCAGCCCCAGCATTTT. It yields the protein CASSLAGPGSNQPQHF.

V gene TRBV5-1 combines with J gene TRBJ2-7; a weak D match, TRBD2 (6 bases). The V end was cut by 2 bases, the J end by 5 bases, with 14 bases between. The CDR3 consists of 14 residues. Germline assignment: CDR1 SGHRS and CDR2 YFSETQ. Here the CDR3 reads CASSLAGTPDEQYF. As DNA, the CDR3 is TGCGCCAGCAGCTTAGCCGGGACTCCGGACGAGCAGTACTTC.

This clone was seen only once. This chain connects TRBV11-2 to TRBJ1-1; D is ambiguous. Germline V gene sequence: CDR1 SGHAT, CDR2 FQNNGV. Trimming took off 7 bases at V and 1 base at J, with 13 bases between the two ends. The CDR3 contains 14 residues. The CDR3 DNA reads TGTGCCAGCAAGCCCATTCGGACGAACACTGAAGCTTTCTTT. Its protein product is CASKPIRTNTEAFF.

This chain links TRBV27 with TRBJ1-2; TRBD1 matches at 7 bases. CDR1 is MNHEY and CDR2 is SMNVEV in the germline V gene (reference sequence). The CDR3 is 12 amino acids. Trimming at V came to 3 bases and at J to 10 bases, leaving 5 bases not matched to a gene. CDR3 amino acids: CASSFGDRVYTF. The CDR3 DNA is TGTGCCAGCAGTTTCGGCGACAGGGTCTACACCTTC.

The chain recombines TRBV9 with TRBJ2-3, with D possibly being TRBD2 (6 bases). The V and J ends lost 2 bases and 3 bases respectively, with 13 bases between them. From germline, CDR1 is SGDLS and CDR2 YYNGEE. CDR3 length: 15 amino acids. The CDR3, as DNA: TGTGCCAGCAGCGTTCAGGGAGGCTGGACAGATACGCAGTATTTT. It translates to CASSVQGGWTDTQYF.

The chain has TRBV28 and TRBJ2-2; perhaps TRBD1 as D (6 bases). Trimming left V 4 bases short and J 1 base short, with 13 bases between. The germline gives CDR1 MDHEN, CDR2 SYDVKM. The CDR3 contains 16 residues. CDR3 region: CASSWGLRQNTGELFF. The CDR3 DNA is TGTGCCAGCAGTTGGGGGCTCCGACAGAACACCGGGGAGCTGTTTTTT. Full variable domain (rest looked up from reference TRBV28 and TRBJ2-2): DVKVTQSSRYLVKRTGEKVFLECVQDMDHENMFWYRQDPGLGLRLIYFSYDVKMKEKGDIPEGYSVSREKKERFSLILESASTNQTSMYLCASSWGLRQNTGELFFGEGSRLTVL.

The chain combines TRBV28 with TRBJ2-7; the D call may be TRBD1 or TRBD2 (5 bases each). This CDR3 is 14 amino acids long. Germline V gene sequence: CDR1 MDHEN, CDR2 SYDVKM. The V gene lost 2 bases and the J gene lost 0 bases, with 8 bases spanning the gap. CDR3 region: CASSLEGSSYEQYF. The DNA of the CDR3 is TGTGCCAGCAGTTTAGAGGGGAGCTCCTACGAGCAGTACTTC.

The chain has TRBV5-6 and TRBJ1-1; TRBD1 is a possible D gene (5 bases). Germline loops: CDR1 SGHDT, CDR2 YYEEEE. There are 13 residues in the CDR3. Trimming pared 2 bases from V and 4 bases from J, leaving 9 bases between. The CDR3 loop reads CASSLGHGTEAFF. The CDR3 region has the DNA TGTGCCAGCAGCTTAGGACATGGCACTGAAGCTTTCTTT. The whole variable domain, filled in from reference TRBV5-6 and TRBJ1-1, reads DAGVTQSPTHLIKTRGQQVTLRCSPKSGHDTVSWYQQALGQGPQFIFQYYEEEERQRGNFPDRFSGHQFPNYSSELNVNALLLGDSALYLCASSLGHGTEAFFGQGTRLTVV.

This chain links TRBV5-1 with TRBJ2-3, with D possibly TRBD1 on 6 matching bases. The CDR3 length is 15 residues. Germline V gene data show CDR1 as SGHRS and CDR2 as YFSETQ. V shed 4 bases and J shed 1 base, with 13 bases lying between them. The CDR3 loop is CASSGGQRGTDTQYF. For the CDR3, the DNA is TGCGCCAGCAGCGGAGGACAGAGGGGCACAGATACGCAGTATTTT.

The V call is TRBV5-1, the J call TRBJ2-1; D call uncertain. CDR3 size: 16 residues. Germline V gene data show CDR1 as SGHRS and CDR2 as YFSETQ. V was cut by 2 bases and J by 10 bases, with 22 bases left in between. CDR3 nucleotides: TGCGCCAGCAGCTTCTCGGCAGGCCTGGTACAAAACGAGCAGTTCTTC. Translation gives CASSFSAGLVQNEQFF.

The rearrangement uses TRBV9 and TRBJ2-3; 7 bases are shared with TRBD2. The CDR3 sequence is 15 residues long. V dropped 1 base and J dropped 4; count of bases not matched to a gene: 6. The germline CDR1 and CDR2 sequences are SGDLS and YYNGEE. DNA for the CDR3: TGTGCCAGCAGCGTACCAGGACTAGGATCAGATACGCAGTATTTT. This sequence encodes CASSVPGLGSDTQYF.

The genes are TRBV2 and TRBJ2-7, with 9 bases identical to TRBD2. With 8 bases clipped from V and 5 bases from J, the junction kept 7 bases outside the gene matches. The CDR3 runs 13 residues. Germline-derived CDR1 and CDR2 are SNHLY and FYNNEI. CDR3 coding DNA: TGTGCCAGCGCCGGGACTAGCTTCGACGAGCAGTACTTC. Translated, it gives CASAGTSFDEQYF.

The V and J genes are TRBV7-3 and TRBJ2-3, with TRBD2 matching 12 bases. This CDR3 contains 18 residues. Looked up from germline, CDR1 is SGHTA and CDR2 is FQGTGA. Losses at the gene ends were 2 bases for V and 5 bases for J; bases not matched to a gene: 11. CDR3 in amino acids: CASSLRPSGGAGGDTQYF. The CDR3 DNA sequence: TGTGCCAGCAGCTTACGGCCTAGCGGGGGGGCCGGAGGAGATACGCAGTATTTT. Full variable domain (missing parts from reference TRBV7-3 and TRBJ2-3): GAGVSQTPSNKVTEKGKYVELRCDPISGHTALYWYRQSLGQGPEFLIYFQGTGAADDSGLPNDRFFAVRPEGSVSTLKIQRTERGDSAVYLCASSLRPSGGAGGDTQYFGPGTRLTVL.

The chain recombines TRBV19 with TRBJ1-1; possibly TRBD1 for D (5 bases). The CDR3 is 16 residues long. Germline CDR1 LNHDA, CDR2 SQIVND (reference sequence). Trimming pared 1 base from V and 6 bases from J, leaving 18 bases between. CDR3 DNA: TGTGCCAGTAGTATAGTGTTCGGGATGGGGACTCCTGAAGCTTTCTTT. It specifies CASSIVFGMGTPEAFF.

CDR3 loop: CASSGDELDGYTF. DNA for the CDR3: TGTGCCAGCAGTGGGGACGAATTGGATGGCTACACCTTC. This rearrangement joins TRBV2 to TRBJ1-2; D is perhaps TRBD1 (5 bases). Trimming took 4 bases from V and 6 from J, leaving 12 bases between them. The germline V gene has CDR1 SNHLY and CDR2 FYNNEI. The CDR3 extends over 13 amino acids.

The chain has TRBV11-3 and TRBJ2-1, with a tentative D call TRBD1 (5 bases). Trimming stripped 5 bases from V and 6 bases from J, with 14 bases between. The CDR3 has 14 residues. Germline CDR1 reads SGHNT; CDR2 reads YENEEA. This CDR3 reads CASSQEWGSNEQFF. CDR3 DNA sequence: TGTGCCAGCAGCCAAGAGTGGGGCAGCAATGAGCAGTTCTTC.

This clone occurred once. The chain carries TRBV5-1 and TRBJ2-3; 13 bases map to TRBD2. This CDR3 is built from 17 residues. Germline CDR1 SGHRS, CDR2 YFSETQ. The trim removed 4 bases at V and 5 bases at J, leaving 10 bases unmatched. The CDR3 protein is CASSKSSGLAGLDTQYF. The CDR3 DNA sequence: TGCGCCAGCAGCAAGTCCTCGGGACTAGCGGGATTAGATACGCAGTATTTT. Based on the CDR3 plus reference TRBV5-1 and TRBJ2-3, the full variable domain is KAGVTQTPRYLIKTRGQQVTLSCSPISGHRSVSWYQQTPGQGLQFLFEYFSETQRNKGNFPGRFSGRQFSNSRSEMNVSTLELGDSALYLCASSKSSGLAGLDTQYFGPGTRLTVL.